This entry lists 27 T cell receptor beta chains sequenced from one sample in a study of cytomegalovirus exposure and HLA in healthy donors. The PCR ran on 60 Vbeta and 13 Jbeta primers. Produced via immunoSEQ multiplex PCR; TCRdb's table is partial and in-frame only. The table has about 190,000 clones, 75% to 85% seen once. The sequenced sample was PBMCs. These receptors were taken from a boy younger than 18 in good health and CMV-seronegative.

The rearrangement links TRBV29-1 to TRBJ2-7; 8 positions match TRBD1. Germline V gives CDR1 SQVTM, CDR2 ANQGSEA. V was clipped by 5 bases and J by 2 bases; unmatched bases: 2. This CDR3 spans 12 amino acids. CDR3 in DNA: TGCAGCGTTCGGGACAGGACCTACGAGCAGTACTTC. Its translation: CSVRDRTYEQYF.

Here the CDR3 DNA reads TGTGCCATCAGTGAACCCCTTAGCGGGAAAAGCACAGATACGCAGTATTTT. This encodes CAISEPLSGKSTDTQYF. This sequence joins TRBV10-3 and TRBJ2-3, with 8 bases lining up with TRBD2. The ends lost 3 bases at V and 0 bases at J; junction bases unmatched: 8. This CDR3 is built from 17 residues. Germline V gives CDR1 ENHRY, CDR2 SYGVKD.

This clone occurred once. One junction end disagrees with the germline gene, perhaps due to a read error. The chain has TRBV7-9 and TRBJ1-2, with 7 bases aligning to TRBD1. Germline CDR1 and CDR2: SEHNR and FQNEAQ (reference sequence). The CDR3 extends over 15 amino acids. CDR3 loop: CSSSLAGTANYGYTF. The CDR3 region has the DNA TGTTCCAGCAGCTTAGCTGGGACAGCTAACTATGGCTACACCTTC.

The V gene is TRBV9, the J gene TRBJ1-5, with D possibly TRBD1 on 5 matching bases. V was cut by 0 bases and J by 4 bases, with 11 bases left in between. Germline CDR1 SGDLS, CDR2 YYNGEE. The length of the CDR3 is 15 residues. The CDR3 DNA reads as TGTGCCAGCAGCGTAGAAGCAGGGTTAAATCAGCCCCAGCATTTT. It yields the protein CASSVEAGLNQPQHF.

J is TRBJ1-1 and V is TRBV11-2; no definite D call. This CDR3 is built from 14 residues. Per the germline V gene, CDR1 is SGHAT and CDR2 is FQNNGV. The V end was cut by 0 bases, the J end by 9 bases, with 14 bases between. In DNA, the CDR3 is TGTGCCAGCAGCTTAGACAAGAGACTACGAAAAGCTTTCTTT. It specifies CASSLDKRLRKAFF.

The chain links TRBV7-3 to TRBJ1-6, with D unclear. Trimming cost V 4 bases and J 9 bases, with 13 bases left between them. Germline V lookup: CDR1 SGHTA, CDR2 FQGTGA. This CDR3 has 14 residues. In nucleotides, the CDR3 is TGTGCCAGCAGCTCTACCGGACTGTTTTCACCCCTCCACTTT. This sequence encodes CASSSTGLFSPLHF.

The chain is built from TRBV6-5 and TRBJ1-4, with D unclear. Germline CDR1 reads MNHEY; CDR2 reads SVGAGI. V shed 5 bases and J shed 0 bases, with 7 bases lying between them. The CDR3 has 14 residues. CDR3 coding DNA: TGTGCCAGCAGTCTTTCCGCAACTAATGAAAAACTGTTTTTT. It codes for CASSLSATNEKLFF.

The chain employs TRBV13 and TRBJ2-7, with 8 bases fitting TRBD2. The J segment lost 2 bases and the V segment lost 2 bases, leaving 5 bases of the junction unmatched. CDR3 length: 15 amino acids. The germline CDR1 and CDR2 sequences are PRHDT and FYEKMQ (reference sequence). In nucleotides, the CDR3 is TGTGCCAGCAGCTTATCCGGGGGGGGCACCTACGAGCAGTACTTC. This encodes CASSLSGGGTYEQYF. The full variable domain, rest sourced from reference TRBV13 and TRBJ2-7, is AAGVIQSPRHLIKEKRETATLKCYPIPRHDTVYWYQQGPGQDPQFLISFYEKMQSDKGSIPDRFSAQQFSDYHSELNMSSLELGDSALYFCASSLSGGGTYEQYFGPGTRLTVT.

The chain has TRBV19 and TRBJ1-2; 9 nucleotides agree with TRBD1. The CDR3 is made up of 14 amino acids. Trimming removed 6 bases from V and 0 bases from J; junction bases left unmatched: 2. Per the germline V gene, CDR1 is LNHDA and CDR2 is SQIVND (reference sequence). Here the CDR3 reads CASRGQGSNYGYTF. CDR3 DNA sequence: TGTGCCAGTAGGGGACAGGGATCTAACTATGGCTACACCTTC.

The sample holds one count of this clone. This chain connects TRBV10-3 to TRBJ1-1; tentatively, D is TRBD1 (6 bases). This CDR3 has 16 amino acids. Trimming removed 6 bases at V and 2 bases at J, with 19 bases between. Germline V CDR1 and CDR2: ENHRY, SYGVKD. The CDR3 coding sequence is TGTGCCATCAGGAGCAAGGATACAGGGTTTAACACTGAAGCTTTCTTT. Translating gives CAIRSKDTGFNTEAFF.

Only one count was recorded for this clone. The V and J genes are TRBV6-6 and TRBJ2-3; D unclear. Trimming took 0 bases from V and 2 from J, leaving 9 bases between them. CDR3 size: 15 residues. The V gene's germline CDR1 is MNHNY and CDR2 SVGAGI (reference sequence). CDR3: CASSYSSVPTDTQYF. The CDR3 coding sequence is TGTGCCAGCAGTTACTCTAGTGTGCCCACAGATACGCAGTATTTT.

This clone was seen only once. The V call is TRBV5-1, the J call TRBJ2-2; 8 positions match TRBD1. This CDR3 spans 16 amino acids. Germline trimming cut 0 bases from V and 4 bases from J; bases unmatched to any gene: 5. CDR1 SGHRS and CDR2 YFSETQ come from the germline V gene. In DNA form, the CDR3 reads TGCGCCAGCAGCTTGGTCAGGGGGCAGGGCACCGGGGAGCTGTTTTTT. Protein product: CASSLVRGQGTGELFF.

The rearrangement uses TRBV5-1 and TRBJ1-2; the D gene is possibly TRBD1 (6 bases). In germline, CDR1 is SGHRS, CDR2 YFSETQ. Between the trimmed V and J ends, which lost 5 bases and 3 bases, there was a span of 8 bases. This CDR3 contains 12 residues. Written as DNA, the CDR3 is TGCGCCAGCAGGCACAGGGACTATGGCTACACCTTC. Protein product: CASRHRDYGYTF.

This chain links TRBV29-1 with TRBJ1-1; TRBD1 is a possible D gene (6 bases). The CDR3 length is 13 residues. V dropped 7 bases and J dropped 1 base, with 13 bases sitting between them. Germline CDR1 and CDR2: SQVTM and ANQGSEA. CDR3 DNA sequence: TGCAGCGCCCGACAGGAGACGAACACTGAAGCTTTCTTT. It encodes CSARQETNTEAFF.

J is TRBJ1-5 and V is TRBV5-6; D is unresolved. CDR1 is SGHDT, CDR2 YYEEEE, per germline. There are 16 residues in the CDR3. The germline V and J ends were trimmed by 4 bases and 0 bases, with 14 bases remaining between them. The CDR3 coding sequence is TGTGCCAGCAGCCCCTGGGCGGGGTATAGCAATCAGCCCCAGCATTTT. Amino acids: CASSPWAGYSNQPQHF.

The chain links TRBV28 to TRBJ1-6; no clear D gene. The CDR3 spans 15 residues. V was trimmed by 5 bases and J by 5 bases, leaving 13 bases between them. Germline V gene data show CDR1 as MDHEN and CDR2 as SYDVKM. CDR3 protein: CASSPLDGHNSPLHF. CDR3 bases: TGTGCCAGCAGTCCTCTAGACGGTCATAATTCACCCCTCCACTTT.

The rearrangement uses TRBV25-1 and TRBJ1-2; maybe TRBD1 (5 bases). CDR1 and CDR2 from the germline V gene are MGHDK and SYGVNS. With 2 bases removed from V and 5 bases from J, the gap between germline ends came to 18 bases. CDR3 size: 16 residues. The CDR3 sequence: CASSEKLSGGVYGYTF. CDR3 nucleotides: TGTGCCAGCAGTGAAAAATTGAGCGGAGGGGTATATGGCTACACCTTC.

The chain is built from TRBV10-3 and TRBJ2-7; TRBD1 matches at 9 bases. CDR3 size: 16 residues. Germline loops: CDR1 ENHRY, CDR2 SYGVKD. J gave up 7 bases and V 5 bases, and 15 bases lay outside the gene matches. The DNA of the CDR3 is TGTGCCATCAGTCCCCCGGGGACAGGGCGCACTATAGAGCAGTACTTC. Translation gives CAISPPGTGRTIEQYF.

The chain joins TRBV4-2 to TRBJ2-1, with unresolved D. Germline V lookup: CDR1 LGHNA, CDR2 YNFKEQ. V shed 1 base and J shed 6 bases, with 16 bases lying between them. CDR3 length equals 16 residues. CDR3 residues: CASSQGLQALTNEQFF. CDR3 bases: TGTGCCAGCAGCCAAGGGCTCCAGGCTCTCACCAATGAGCAGTTCTTC.

The V and J genes are TRBV10-3 and TRBJ2-7; 10 nucleotides agree with TRBD1. J lost 7 bases, V lost 0 bases, and 6 bases had no gene match. Germline CDR1 ENHRY, CDR2 SYGVKD. The CDR3 runs to 15 residues. The CDR3 nucleotides read TGTGCCATCAGTGAGTCTGGGACAGGGGCGGGGGAGCAGTACTTC. Its protein product is CAISESGTGAGEQYF.

Notes on this clone: Additional DNA sequences in this sample encode the identical CDR3. The chain uses TRBV9 and TRBJ1-1; tentative D call: TRBD1 (5 bases). CDR3 length: 15 amino acids. Trimming shortened V by 3 bases and J by 0 bases, and 12 bases separated the two germline ends. The germline V gene encodes CDR1 SGDLS and CDR2 YYNGEE. CDR3 bases: TGTGCCAGCAGCGCAGTGGGGCGGTTGAACACTGAAGCTTTCTTT. Protein sequence: CASSAVGRLNTEAFF.

This clone has only a few counts. The genes are TRBV7-2 and TRBJ1-2; a possible D gene is TRBD1 (5 bases). Germline CDR1 reads SGHTA; CDR2 reads FQGNSA. This CDR3 contains 17 residues. Deletions cut 1 base from V and 8 bases from J, with 23 bases between. CDR3 coding DNA: TGTGCCAGCAGCTTAGTATCGGCTGACAGTGCCCTCGGGGGCTACACCTTC. Translation gives CASSLVSADSALGGYTF. Full variable domain (rest looked up from reference TRBV7-2 and TRBJ1-2): GAGVSQSPSNKVTEKGKDVELRCDPISGHTALYWYRQSLGQGLEFLIYFQGNSAPDKSGLPSDRFSAERTGGSVSTLTIQRTQQEDSAVYLCASSLVSADSALGGYTFGSGTRLTVV.

V gene TRBV7-9 combines with J gene TRBJ2-3; D gene ambiguous. Trimming pared 1 base from V and 6 bases from J, leaving 11 bases between. The CDR3 length is 14 residues. Germline V gives CDR1 SEHNR, CDR2 FQNEAQ (reference sequence). CDR3 DNA: TGTGCCAGCAGCTTAGATTCTAGTCGGGATACGCAGTATTTT. It yields the protein CASSLDSSRDTQYF.

CDR3 sequence reads: CASNSNAEAFF. CDR3 in DNA: TGTGCCAGTAACAGTAACGCTGAAGCTTTCTTT. V is TRBV19 and J is TRBJ1-1; unclear D gene. V was shortened by 7 bases and J by 6 bases, with 9 bases between the two germline ends. There are 11 residues in the CDR3. The germline V gene has CDR1 LNHDA and CDR2 SQIVND (reference sequence).

The chain carries TRBV9 and TRBJ2-1; 9 nucleotides match TRBD1. Germline assignment: CDR1 SGDLS and CDR2 YYNGEE. The CDR3 is made up of 14 amino acids. J lost 12 bases, V lost 0 bases, and 7 bases had no gene match. The CDR3 DNA is TGTGCCAGCAGCGTAGAGGGACAGGGAGGGTGGCAGTTCTTC. Amino acids: CASSVEGQGGWQFF.

This chain uses TRBV6-6 with TRBJ1-1; no clear D. This CDR3 comprises 11 residues. V dropped 7 bases and J dropped 5 bases, with 8 bases sitting between them. CDR1 is MNHNY and CDR2 is SVGAGI in the germline V gene (reference sequence). In DNA form, the CDR3 reads TGTGCCAGCATTACGGGGACTGAAGCTTTCTTT. It specifies CASITGTEAFF.

The V and J genes are TRBV2 and TRBJ2-1; weak D call: TRBD2 (6 bases). This CDR3 region has 14 residues. The V gene's germline CDR1 is SNHLY and CDR2 FYNNEI. V gave up 6 bases and J gave up 2 bases, with 11 bases separating them. The CDR3 loop is CASSQTRPYNEQFF. The CDR3 DNA is TGTGCCAGCAGCCAGACTAGGCCCTACAATGAGCAGTTCTTC.